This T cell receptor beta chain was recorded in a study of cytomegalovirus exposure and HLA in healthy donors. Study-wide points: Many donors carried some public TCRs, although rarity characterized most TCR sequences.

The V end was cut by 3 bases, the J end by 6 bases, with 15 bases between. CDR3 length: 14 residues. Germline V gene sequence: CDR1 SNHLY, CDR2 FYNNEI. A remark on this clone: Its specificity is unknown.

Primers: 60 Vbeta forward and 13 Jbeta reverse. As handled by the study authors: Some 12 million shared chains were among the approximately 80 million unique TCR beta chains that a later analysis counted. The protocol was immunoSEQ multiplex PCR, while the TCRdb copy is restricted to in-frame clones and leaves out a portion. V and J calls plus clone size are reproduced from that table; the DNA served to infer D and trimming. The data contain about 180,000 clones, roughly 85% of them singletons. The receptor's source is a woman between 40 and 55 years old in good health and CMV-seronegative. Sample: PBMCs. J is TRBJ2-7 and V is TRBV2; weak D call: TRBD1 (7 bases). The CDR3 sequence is CASSEGRGVGEQYF. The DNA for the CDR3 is TGTGCCAGCAGTGAGGGCAGGGGGGTCGGCGAGCAGTACTTC.